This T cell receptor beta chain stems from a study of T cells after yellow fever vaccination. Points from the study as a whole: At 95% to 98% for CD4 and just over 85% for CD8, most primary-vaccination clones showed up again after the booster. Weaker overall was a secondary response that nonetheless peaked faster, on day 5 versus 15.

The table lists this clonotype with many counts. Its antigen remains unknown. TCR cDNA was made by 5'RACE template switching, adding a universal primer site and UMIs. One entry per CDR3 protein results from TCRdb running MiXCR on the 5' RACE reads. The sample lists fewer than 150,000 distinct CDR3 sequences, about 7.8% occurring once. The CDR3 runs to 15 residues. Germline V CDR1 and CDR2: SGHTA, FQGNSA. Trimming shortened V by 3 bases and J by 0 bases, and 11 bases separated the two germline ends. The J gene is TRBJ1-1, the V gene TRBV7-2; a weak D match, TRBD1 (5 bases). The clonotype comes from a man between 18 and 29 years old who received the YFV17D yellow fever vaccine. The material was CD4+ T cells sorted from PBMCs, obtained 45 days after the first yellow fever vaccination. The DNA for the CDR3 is TGTGCCAGCAGCTTCCAGGGCAGCATGAACACTGAAGCTTTCTTT. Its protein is CASSFQGSMNTEAFF.